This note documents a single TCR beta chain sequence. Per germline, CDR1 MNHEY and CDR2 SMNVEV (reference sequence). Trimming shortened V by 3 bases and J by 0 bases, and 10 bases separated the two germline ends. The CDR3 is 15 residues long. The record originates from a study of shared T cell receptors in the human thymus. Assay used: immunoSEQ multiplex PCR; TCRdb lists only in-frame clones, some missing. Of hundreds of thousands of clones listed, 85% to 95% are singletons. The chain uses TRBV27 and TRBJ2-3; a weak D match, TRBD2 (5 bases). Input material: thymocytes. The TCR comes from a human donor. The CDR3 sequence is CASSLSGNSTDTQYF. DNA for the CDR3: TGTGCCAGCAGTTTGAGCGGTAATAGCACAGATACGCAGTATTTT.